These T cell receptor beta chains were read from a single sample in a study of OX40 agonist ivuxolimab in advanced cancers. This table comes from immunoSEQ multiplex PCR, and its TCRdb copy is limited to in-frame clones, with some not included. The sample shows 30,000 to 35,000 clones, approximately 79% of them seen only once. Here the sequenced sample was CD4+ or CD8+ T cells sorted from blood, taken in a trial of the OX40 agonist ivuxolimab. These receptors all stem from an adult with an advanced solid tumor such as melanoma, head and neck, liver or kidney cancer. Both conserved end residues are part of each CDR3. D genes are given only for firm matches. The size of a clone is reported for some rows only, either as once, few or many, or as a class for expanded clones.

size	length	D	J	V	CDR3	DNA
NA	14	NA	TRBJ1-2	TRBV7-3	CASGLGQVADGYTF	TGTGCCAGCGGCCTGGGCCAAGTGGCAGATGGCTACACCTTC
NA	16	NA	TRBJ2-1	TRBV7-2	CASSPMASVGYNEQFF	TGTGCCAGCAGCCCTATGGCTAGCGTGGGATACAATGAGCAGTTCTTC
NA	13	NA	TRBJ2-7	TRBV4-1	CASSQQGVGEQYF	TGCGCCAGCAGCCAGCAGGGAGTTGGGGAGCAGTACTTC
NA	14	TRBD1	TRBJ1-2	TRBV28	CASILTGSGYGYTF	TGTGCCAGCATCCTGACAGGGAGTGGCTATGGCTACACCTTC
medium-sized	15	TRBD1	TRBJ1-3	TRBV19	CASRGQLVSGNTIYF	TGTGCCAGTAGGGGACAGTTAGTCTCTGGAAACACCATATATTTT
NA	15	NA	TRBJ2-7	TRBV28	CASSPGGLLSYEQYF	TGTGCCAGCAGCCCAGGGGGGCTACTCTCCTACGAGCAGTACTTC
few	16	TRBD1	TRBJ2-4	TRBV28	CASSLSTGGAKNIQYF	TGTGCCAGCAGTTTATCGACAGGGGGGGCCAAAAACATTCAGTACTTC
NA	13	TRBD1	TRBJ1-1	TRBV11-2	CASSLLETGEAFF	TGTGCCAGCAGCTTACTGGAGACAGGGGAAGCTTTCTTT
NA	13	NA	TRBJ2-2	TRBV7-9	CASSETTTGELFF	TGTGCCAGCAGCGAAACAACCACCGGGGAGCTGTTTTTT
NA	15	NA	TRBJ2-7	TRBV4-2	CASSQVGRTPYEQYF	TGTGCCAGCAGCCAAGTAGGAAGGACGCCCTACGAGCAGTACTTC
NA	14	TRBD2	TRBJ2-1	TRBV6-1	CASNSGTSGGEQFF	TGTGCCAGCAACTCCGGGACTAGCGGGGGAGAGCAGTTCTTC
NA	13	NA	TRBJ1-1	TRBV7-3	CASSQREQGEAFF	TGTGCCAGCAGCCAACGAGAGCAGGGTGAAGCTTTCTTT
NA	12	TRBD1	TRBJ2-7	TRBV18	CASSQQGAHQYF	TGTGCCAGCTCTCAACAGGGGGCGCATCAGTACTTC
NA	14	NA	TRBJ2-3	TRBV5-6	CASSSWGGTDTQYF	TGTGCCAGCAGCTCCTGGGGGGGCACAGATACGCAGTATTTT
once	13	TRBD1	TRBJ1-6	TRBV7-9	CASSLDRGSPLHF	TGTGCCAGCAGCCTAGACAGGGGTTCACCCCTCCACTTT
NA	15	TRBD2	TRBJ2-2	TRBV9	CASGWTSGSTGELFF	TGTGCCAGCGGATGGACTAGCGGGAGCACCGGGGAGCTGTTTTTT
NA	15	TRBD1	TRBJ2-7	TRBV11-2	CASSLAGTSQGGLHF	TGTGCCAGCAGCTTAGCCGGGACTTCACAGGGGGGCCTACATTTC
once	16	NA	TRBJ1-4	TRBV6-1	CASSGLAGATNEKLFF	TGTGCCAGCAGTGGACTAGCAGGGGCAACTAATGAAAAACTGTTTTTT
NA	12	TRBD1	TRBJ2-1	TRBV29-1	CSVGTGVNEQFF	TGCAGCGTCGGGACAGGGGTGAATGAGCAGTTCTTC
NA	14	TRBD1	TRBJ1-4	TRBV19	CASGGQGSNEKLFF	TGTGCCAGTGGGGGACAGGGAAGTAATGAAAAACTGTTTTTT
NA	15	TRBD1	TRBJ2-7	TRBV6-6	CASSYTLDRGSEQYF	TGTGCCAGCAGTTATACTTTGGACAGGGGCTCCGAGCAGTACTTC
NA	11	NA	TRBJ2-7	TRBV28	CASSLGYEQYF	TGTGCCAGCAGTTTAGGATACGAGCAGTACTTC
NA	15	TRBD1	TRBJ1-5	TRBV28	CASSGQTGLDQPQHF	TGTGCCAGCAGTGGCCAGACAGGGCTCGATCAGCCCCAGCATTTT
few	15	NA	TRBJ2-3	TRBV19	CASSINPRPTDTQYF	TGTGCCAGTAGTATTAACCCGCGGCCCACAGATACGCAGTATTTT
NA	12	NA	TRBJ2-2	TRBV7-3	CASSLTSGELFF	TGTGCCAGCAGCTTAACTTCCGGGGAGCTGTTTTTT
once	14	NA	TRBJ1-2	TRBV28	CASSPPTGFEGYTF	TGTGCCAGCAGTCCACCCACAGGGTTTGAAGGCTACACCTTC
NA	15	NA	TRBJ2-7	TRBV6-6	CASSPQALDAYEQYF	TGTGCCAGCAGTCCCCAGGCCCTTGATGCCTACGAGCAGTACTTC
NA	13	TRBD1	TRBJ1-1	TRBV28	CASSLGQGKEAFF	TGTGCCAGCAGTTTAGGACAGGGAAAGGAAGCTTTCTTT
NA	13	NA	TRBJ1-2	TRBV7-9	CASSLVAGYGYTF	TGTGCCAGCAGCTTAGTGGCTGGCTATGGCTACACCTTC
NA	14	TRBD1	TRBJ2-7	TRBV29-1	CSVPGQPSSYEQYF	TGCAGCGTGCCGGGACAGCCGAGCTCCTACGAGCAGTACTTC
few	15	NA	TRBJ1-5	TRBV6-6	CASSYTRDSNQPQHF	TGTGCCAGCAGTTACACCCGGGACTCGAATCAGCCCCAGCATTTT
NA	16	TRBD2	TRBJ2-1	TRBV19	CASNPGLAQSYNEQFF	TGTGCCAGTAATCCTGGACTAGCGCAATCCTACAATGAGCAGTTCTTC
NA	15	NA	TRBJ1-6	TRBV6-5	CASSYSNRVNSPLHF	TGTGCCAGCAGTTACTCGAACAGGGTAAATTCACCCCTCCACTTT
NA	15	NA	TRBJ1-5	TRBV5-1	CASSLGGYSNQPQHF	TGCGCCAGCAGCTTGGGGGGTTATAGCAATCAGCCCCAGCATTTT
NA	15	TRBD1	TRBJ2-3	TRBV7-2	CASSLDVSRGPPQYF	TGTGCCAGCAGCTTAGATGTCAGCAGGGGGCCCCCGCAGTATTTT
NA	15	TRBD2	TRBJ2-3	TRBV6-5	CASRTGLANTDTQYF	TGTGCCAGCAGGACGGGACTAGCGAACACAGATACGCAGTATTTT
NA	16	NA	TRBJ2-1	TRBV19	CASSLDGGPSYNEQFF	TGTGCCAGTAGCCTGGATGGCGGGCCGTCCTACAATGAGCAGTTCTTC
NA	14	NA	TRBJ2-7	TRBV11-1	CASSLVPGAYEQYF	TGTGCCAGCAGCTTAGTCCCAGGGGCCTACGAGCAGTACTTC
few	14	TRBD2	TRBJ2-7	TRBV15	CATSRGGGSDEQYF	TGTGCCACCAGCAGAGGGGGAGGGTCCGACGAGCAGTACTTC
once	12	NA	TRBJ2-5	TRBV5-6	CASNGGGETQYF	TGTGCCAGCAACGGGGGTGGCGAGACCCAGTACTTC
NA	13	TRBD1	TRBJ2-7	TRBV10-3	CAISLRDRGEQYF	TGTGCCATCAGCCTCCGGGACAGGGGCGAGCAGTACTTC
NA	14	TRBD1	TRBJ2-1	TRBV7-9	CASSFGRTGPEQFF	TGTGCCAGCAGCTTCGGAAGGACAGGCCCGGAGCAGTTCTTC
NA	12	NA	TRBJ2-5	TRBV5-1	CASSLVEETQYF	TGCGCCAGCAGCTTGGTGGAAGAGACCCAGTACTTC
NA	17	NA	TRBJ1-1	TRBV6-4	CASSYGRGGTVNTEAFF	TGTGCCAGCAGTTACGGGAGGGGGGGGACCGTGAACACTGAAGCTTTCTTT
NA	14	NA	TRBJ2-3	TRBV29-1	CSVAPPISTDTQYF	TGCAGCGTTGCCCCCCCGATTAGCACAGATACGCAGTATTTT
NA	14	NA	TRBJ2-5	TRBV6-4	CASSEQGGGETQYF	TGTGCCAGCAGTGAACAGGGTGGGGGAGAGACCCAGTACTTC
NA	12	NA	TRBJ2-7	TRBV5-6	CASSYREFEQYF	TGTGCCAGCAGCTACAGGGAGTTCGAGCAGTACTTC
NA	14	TRBD1	TRBJ2-1	TRBV29-1	CSVVGRTGGNEQFF	TGCAGCGTTGTGGGTAGGACAGGGGGCAATGAGCAGTTCTTC
NA	13	NA	TRBJ1-1	TRBV19	CASSPKDRAEAFF	TGTGCCAGTAGTCCGAAAGACCGAGCTGAAGCTTTCTTT
NA	18	TRBD2	TRBJ2-5	TRBV2	CASSEVPGLAVGKETQYF	TGTGCCAGCAGCGAGGTCCCGGGACTAGCGGTCGGCAAAGAGACCCAGTACTTC
NA	14	TRBD1	TRBJ1-2	TRBV5-1	CASSLGDRGHGYTF	TGCGCCAGCAGCTTGGGAGACAGGGGTCATGGCTACACCTTC
few	16	NA	TRBJ1-1	TRBV7-6	CASSLGGVAGFSEAFF	TGTGCCAGCAGCTTAGGGGGGGTGGCGGGCTTCTCTGAAGCTTTCTTT
NA	11	NA	TRBJ2-1	TRBV19	CASSIINEQFF	TGTGCCAGTAGTATCATCAATGAGCAGTTCTTC
NA	15	NA	TRBJ1-4	TRBV7-9	CASSSPGPTGEKLFF	TGTGCCAGCAGCTCCCCGGGGCCGACGGGGGAAAAACTGTTTTTT
NA	15	NA	TRBJ2-1	TRBV21-1	CASSKVASGGDEQFF	TGTGCCAGCAGCAAAGTAGCTAGCGGGGGGGATGAGCAGTTCTTC
NA	15	NA	TRBJ2-5	TRBV5-8	CASSLGRVRQETQYF	TGTGCCAGCAGCTTGGGTCGGGTTCGCCAAGAGACCCAGTACTTC